The clone carrying this TCR beta chain was recorded many times. In TCRdb, the 5' RACE reads were re-called with MiXCR into one record per CDR3 protein. Among about 40,000 distinct CDR3 sequences listed, roughly 5.7% were seen once. The data stem from a study of early T cells in non-severe SARS-CoV-2 infection. V was pared by 6 bases and J by 2 bases, with 5 bases of the junction left unmatched. The CDR3 length is 14 residues. The sequence was obtained from an adult who was a healthcare worker with PCR-confirmed SARS-CoV-2 infection or an uninfected control (not recorded which). This sequence joins TRBV12-3 or TRBV12-4 and TRBJ1-1, with 8 bases matching TRBD1. The sample here was whole blood, taken at baseline. CDR3 nucleotide sequence: TGTGCCAGCAGCCACGACAGGGGAAACACTGAAGCTTTCTTT. It specifies CASSHDRGNTEAFF.